One sample yielded the 10 T cell receptor beta chains listed below, sequenced in a study of shared clonotypes between healthy human individuals. The naive CD8 fraction comprised CD45RO-negative cells positively selected for CCR7 and excluded terminally differentiated effector memory CD45RA+ cells. The method was immunoSEQ multiplex PCR; TCRdb's version includes in-frame clones alone and lacks a portion of them. The sample holds roughly 2,000,000 clones, 90% to 95% seen once. Sequencing used naive CD8+ T cells from PBMCs. Receptors were obtained from a man younger than 30 in good health. Some clones in this sample may be carry-over from other donors' samples.

The chain carries TRBV5-6 and TRBJ2-5; 7 bases map to TRBD1. Germline values: CDR1 SGHDT, CDR2 YYEEEE. The length of the CDR3 is 14 residues. The J segment lost 4 bases and the V segment lost 0 bases, leaving 3 bases of the junction unmatched. CDR3 DNA: TGTGCCAGCAGCTTGGGACAGGGCAGAGAGACCCAGTACTTC. It encodes CASSLGQGRETQYF.

As concerns this clone: This specimen includes other DNA sequences encoding the same CDR3. The V and J genes are TRBV27 and TRBJ1-2; D gene ambiguous. V was cut by 1 base and J by 0 bases, with 9 bases left in between. Germline values: CDR1 MNHEY, CDR2 SMNVEV (reference sequence). The CDR3 is 15 amino acids. In nucleotides, the CDR3 is TGTGCCAGCAGTTTATTGGCCGGAACTAACTATGGCTACACCTTC. Translation gives CASSLLAGTNYGYTF.

This clone was recorded only once. The chain combines TRBV30 with TRBJ2-1, with 7 bases identical to TRBD1. This CDR3 comprises 14 residues. The trim removed 2 bases at V and 8 bases at J, leaving 9 bases unmatched. The germline gives CDR1 GTSNPN, CDR2 SVGIG (reference sequence). CDR3 nucleotide sequence: TGTGCCTGGAGTCGACAGGGCTGGGCGGATGAGCAGTTCTTC. The encoded protein is CAWSRQGWADEQFF.

The V call is TRBV10-3, the J call TRBJ2-1, with 12 bases fitting TRBD2. CDR1 ENHRY and CDR2 SYGVKD come from the germline V gene. The CDR3 is 16 amino acids. The V gene end was trimmed by 3 bases and the J gene end by 10 bases; junction bases not matched to a gene: 10. The CDR3 nucleotides are TGTGCCATCAGTGATCCAATAAGACTAGCGGGAGAGGAGCAGTTCTTC. This gives the protein CAISDPIRLAGEEQFF.

V and J are TRBV7-9 and TRBJ1-4, with 7 positions matching TRBD1. The V segment lost 5 bases and the J segment 0 bases; nucleotides outside the gene matches: 9. This CDR3 is 17 amino acids long. Germline CDR1 is SEHNR and CDR2 is FQNEAQ (reference sequence). This chain's CDR3 is CASSHRTGQATNEKLFF. The CDR3 region has the DNA TGTGCCAGCAGCCATAGGACAGGTCAAGCAACTAATGAAAAACTGTTTTTT.

The chain uses TRBV6-5 and TRBJ1-4; D unresolved. The CDR3 spans 15 residues. Germline assignment: CDR1 MNHEY and CDR2 SVGAGI. Trimming cost V 2 bases and J 4 bases, with 11 bases left between them. The CDR3 DNA reads TGTGCCAGCAGTTACCCGACTAGTGGTAATGAAAAACTGTTTTTT. Protein product: CASSYPTSGNEKLFF.

The chain has TRBV9 and TRBJ1-4, with unresolved D. Germline values: CDR1 SGDLS, CDR2 YYNGEE. The CDR3 loop spans 15 amino acids. V was clipped by 4 bases and J by 4 bases, with 14 bases between them. The CDR3 DNA follows: TGTGCCAGCAGCCCTGCAGCCTATGATAATGAAAAACTGTTTTTT. Translation gives CASSPAAYDNEKLFF. The full variable domain, completed using reference TRBV9 and TRBJ1-4, is DSGVTQTPKHLITATGQRVTLRCSPRSGDLSVYWYQQSLDQGLQFLIQYYNGEERAKGNILERFSAQQFPDLHSELNLSSLELGDSALYFCASSPAAYDNEKLFFGSGTQLSVL.

The V gene is TRBV7-9, the J gene TRBJ1-4, with D possibly being TRBD1 (5 bases). The CDR3 sequence is 16 residues long. Per the germline V gene, CDR1 is SEHNR and CDR2 is FQNEAQ (reference sequence). Trimming took off 3 bases at V and 0 bases at J, with 11 bases between the two ends. The CDR3 coding sequence is TGTGCCAGCAGCTTGTCGTTGGGGGCAACTAATGAAAAACTGTTTTTT. The encoded protein is CASSLSLGATNEKLFF.

This clone has just one count. The chain has TRBV19 and TRBJ2-1, with D perhaps TRBD2 (7 bases). CDR3 length: 16 residues. Per the germline V gene, CDR1 is LNHDA and CDR2 is SQIVND (reference sequence). V dropped 1 base and J dropped 3 bases, with 13 bases sitting between them. The CDR3 nucleotides are TGTGCCAGTAGTATAGGGGAGGGGGGTAACTACAATGAGCAGTTCTTC. This codes for CASSIGEGGNYNEQFF.

The chain couples TRBV4-3 to TRBJ2-2, with TRBD2 identical over 8 bases. Germline-derived CDR1 and CDR2 are LGHNA and YSLEER. There are 14 residues in the CDR3. With 4 bases clipped from V and 7 bases from J, the junction kept 5 bases outside the gene matches. The CDR3 reads CASSPGLVDGELFF. For the CDR3, the DNA is TGCGCCAGCAGCCCGGGACTAGTAGACGGGGAGCTGTTTTTT.